Listed below are T cell receptor beta chains from one sample, sequenced in a study of CD8+ T cells in alopecia areata. The data were produced by immunoSEQ multiplex PCR, yet TCRdb's version contains in-frame clones alone and is incomplete. The table shows about 250,000 clones, with about 68% occurring only once. The sample in question was CD4+ T cells sorted from blood, obtained at week 0. The origin of the receptors is a human donor with alopecia areata. Each CDR3 is given with its conserved first and last residue. The D gene is left open where the match is weak.

TRBJ1-1 | NA | TRBV14 | CASSQNLNTEAFF | TGTGCCAGCAGCCAGAACCTTAACACTGAAGCTTTCTTT
TRBJ2-1 | TRBD2 | TRBV11-2 | CASSLGAAGRAYNEQFF | TGTGCCAGCAGCTTAGGAGCGGCGGGGAGGGCCTACAATGAGCAGTTCTTC
TRBJ2-1 | NA | TRBV4-1 | CASSQPRGEQFF | TGCGCCAGCAGCCAACCTCGTGGTGAGCAGTTCTTC
TRBJ2-4 | TRBD2 | TRBV30 | CAWRPSGGGYIQYF | TGTGCCTGGAGACCCAGCGGGGGGGGTTACATTCAGTACTTC
TRBJ1-1 | NA | TRBV5-1 | CASSSESNTEAFF | TGCGCCAGCAGCTCAGAATCTAACACTGAAGCTTTCTTT
TRBJ2-7 | NA | TRBV6-5 | CASKGTYGEQYF | TGTGCCAGTAAGGGGACCTACGGCGAGCAGTACTTC
TRBJ1-1 | TRBD1 | TRBV29-1 | CSVGRDRNTEAFF | TGCAGCGTTGGCAGGGACAGGAACACTGAAGCTTTCTTT
TRBJ1-2 | NA | TRBV2 | CASSGGPNYGYTF | TGTGCCAGCAGTGGAGGACCGAACTATGGCTACACCTTC
TRBJ1-1 | NA | TRBV30 | CARAPIPAFF | TGTGCCAGAGCCCCAATTCCGGCTTTCTTT
TRBJ2-1 | NA | TRBV7-3 | CASSNVGNPNEQFF | TGTGCCAGCAGCAACGTGGGTAACCCCAATGAGCAGTTCTTC
TRBJ2-7 | NA | TRBV2 | CASRGLVSYEQYF | TGTGCCAGCAGGGGACTCGTTTCCTACGAGCAGTACTTC
TRBJ1-2 | NA | TRBV29-1 | CSVAQGNYGYTF | TGCAGCGTGGCCCAGGGGAACTATGGCTACACCTTC
TRBJ2-1 | TRBD1 | TRBV7-2 | CASSLDRGQHNEQFF | TGTGCCAGCAGCTTAGATCGGGGACAGCACAATGAGCAGTTCTTC
TRBJ1-6 | NA | TRBV30 | CGQARGVGNSPLHF | TGTGGTCAGGCCCGGGGAGTCGGGAATTCACCCCTCCACTTT
TRBJ2-3 | NA | TRBV19 | CASSNSDLTDTQYF | TGTGCCAGTAGTAATTCGGATCTCACAGATACGCAGTATTTT
TRBJ1-5 | NA | TRBV27 | CASSFTGSQPQHF | TGTGCCAGCAGTTTTACAGGCTCTCAGCCCCAGCATTTT
TRBJ2-7 | NA | TRBV29-1 | CSVGPGTYEQYF | TGCAGCGTCGGGCCCGGGACCTACGAGCAGTACTTC
TRBJ2-3 | NA | TRBV30 | CAWSVRDTQYF | TGTGCCTGGAGTGTCAGAGATACGCAGTATTTT
TRBJ2-5 | TRBD1 | TRBV10-3 | CAIRGQGAAGETQYF | TGTGCCATCAGAGGACAGGGGGCAGCTGGAGAGACCCAGTACTTC
TRBJ1-6 | NA | TRBV7-2 | CASSFRGRGSPLHF | TGTGCCAGCAGCTTCCGTGGGCGGGGATCACCCCTCCACTTT
TRBJ2-5 | NA | TRBV13 | CASSRVWGQETQYF | TGTGCCAGCAGCAGGGTGTGGGGCCAAGAGACCCAGTACTTC
TRBJ2-1 | NA | TRBV29-1 | CSVERVGVGEQFF | TGCAGCGTTGAAAGGGTAGGGGTCGGTGAGCAGTTCTTC